This TCR beta chain was observed in a study of T cell responses to AZD1222 COVID-19 vaccine. Study results and caveats: Donors were largely white British and mainly female; clonal diversity was possibly underestimated.

J was trimmed by 1 base and V by 5 bases; bases with no gene match: 4. Germline V gene data show CDR1 as SGHNT and CDR2 as YENEEA. The CDR3 length is 14 residues. The table came from immunoSEQ multiplex PCR; TCRdb's copy has only in-frame clones and leaves some out. The table shows roughly 120,000 clones, with about 87% occurring only once. About this clone itself: The antigen is undetermined.

This receptor was obtained from an adult in good health. Material: peripheral blood, obtained on day 0 of AZD1222 vaccination. The chain couples TRBV11-3 to TRBJ2-7, with 8 positions matching TRBD2. The CDR3 nucleotides are TGTGCCAGCAGCCTTAGCGGGGTGTCCTACGAGCAGTACTTC. Encoded protein: CASSLSGVSYEQYF.